The clone carrying this T cell receptor (beta chain) was detected only once. This entry belongs to a study of T cell clones after liver transplantation. Thawed unstimulated PBMCs were FACS-sorted by CD3, CD4 and CD8 into two populations. The CDR3 length is 16 residues. Trimming pared 0 bases from V and 0 bases from J, leaving 9 bases between. Germline V lookup: CDR1 MNHEY, CDR2 SVGAGI. Sequencing used immunoSEQ multiplex PCR; TCRdb keeps in-frame clones, though not all of them. The data show some 120,000 clones, with less than 95% seen just once and 0.65% to 0.95% held by the top ten. The receptor was derived from a human patient who received a liver transplant. Some T cells may be provided by the graft donor. The J gene is TRBJ1-3, the V gene TRBV6-5; no clear D gene. Sequenced material: CD4+ T cells from blood, taken 12 months after liver transplant. The CDR3: CASSYSPGSSGNTIYF. CDR3 sequence (DNA): TGTGCCAGCAGTTACTCACCAGGTAGCTCTGGAAACACCATATATTTT.